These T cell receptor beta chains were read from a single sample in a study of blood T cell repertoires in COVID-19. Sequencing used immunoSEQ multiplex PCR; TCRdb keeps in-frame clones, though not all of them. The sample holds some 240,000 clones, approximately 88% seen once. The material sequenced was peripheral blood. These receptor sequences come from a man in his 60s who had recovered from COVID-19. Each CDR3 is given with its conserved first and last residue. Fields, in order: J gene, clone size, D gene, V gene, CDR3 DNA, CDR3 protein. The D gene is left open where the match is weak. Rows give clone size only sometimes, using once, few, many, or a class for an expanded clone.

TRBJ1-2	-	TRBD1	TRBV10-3	TGTGCCATCAGTGAGATCGGGACAGGGATTGGCTACACCTTC	CAISEIGTGIGYTF
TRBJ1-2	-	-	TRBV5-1	TGCGCCAGCAGCTTGGCCGGAGGAGACCGGGATGGCTACACCTTC	CASSLAGGDRDGYTF
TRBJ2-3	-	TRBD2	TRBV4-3	TGCGCCAGCAGCCAAGGGACTAGCGGGAGCACAGATACGCAGTATTTT	CASSQGTSGSTDTQYF
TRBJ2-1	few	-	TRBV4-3	TGCGCCAGCAGCCAAGAGTCTACACTACTCTACAATGAGCAGTTCTTC	CASSQESTLLYNEQFF
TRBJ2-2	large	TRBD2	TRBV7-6	TGTGCCAGCAGCCGAACGCCTAGCGGTTTCACCGGGGAGCTGTTTTTT	CASSRTPSGFTGELFF
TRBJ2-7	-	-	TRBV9	TGTGCCAGCAGCGTAGCCCCATCGCACAGCTACGAGCAGTACTTC	CASSVAPSHSYEQYF
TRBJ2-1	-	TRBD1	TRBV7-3	TGTGCCAGCAGCCTGGACAGGGGCTCCTACAATGAGCAGTTCTTC	CASSLDRGSYNEQFF
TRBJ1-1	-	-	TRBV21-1	TGTGCCAGACCGGGACAGGGGAACACTGAAGCTTTCTTT	CARPGQGNTEAFF
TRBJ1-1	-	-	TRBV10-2	TGCGCCACGCAGGGTAGGAGTACTGAAGCTTTCTTT	CATQGRSTEAFF
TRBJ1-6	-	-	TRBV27	TGTGCCAGCAACCAGGGTTCGGGCCATAATTCACCCCTCCACTTT	CASNQGSGHNSPLHF
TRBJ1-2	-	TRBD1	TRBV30	TGTGCCTGGAGGGCCGGGACAGGGGGCTTTGGCTACGGCGGCTACACCTTC	CAWRAGTGGFGYGGYTF